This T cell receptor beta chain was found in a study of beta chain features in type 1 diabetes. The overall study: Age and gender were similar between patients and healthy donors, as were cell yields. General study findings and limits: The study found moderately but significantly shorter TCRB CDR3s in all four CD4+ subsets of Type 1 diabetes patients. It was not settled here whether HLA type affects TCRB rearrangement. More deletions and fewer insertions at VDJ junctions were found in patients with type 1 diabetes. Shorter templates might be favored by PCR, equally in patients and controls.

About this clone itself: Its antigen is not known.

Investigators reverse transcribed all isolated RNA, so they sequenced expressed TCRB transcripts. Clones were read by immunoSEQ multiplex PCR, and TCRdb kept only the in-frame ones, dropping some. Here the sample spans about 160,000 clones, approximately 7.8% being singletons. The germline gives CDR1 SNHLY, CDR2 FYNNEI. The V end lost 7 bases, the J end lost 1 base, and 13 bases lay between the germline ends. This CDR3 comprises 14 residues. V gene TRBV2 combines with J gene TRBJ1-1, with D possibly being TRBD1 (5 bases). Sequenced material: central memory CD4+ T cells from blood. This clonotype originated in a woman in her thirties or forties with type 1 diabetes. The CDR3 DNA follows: TGTGCCAGCACGGCTCGTGACAGGAACACTGAAGCTTTCTTT. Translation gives CASTARDRNTEAFF.